The next 5 T cell receptor beta chains were all read from a single sample in a study of cytomegalovirus exposure and HLA in healthy donors. PCR amplification relied on 60 Vbeta primers (plus 13 Jbeta primers). Repertoires were generated with immunoSEQ multiplex PCR, while TCRdb's copy carries only in-frame clones and drops some. Here the sample spans 140,000 to 150,000 clones, about 80% being singletons. Sample: PBMCs. These receptors were obtained from a female donor in good health and CMV-seronegative.

The V and J genes are TRBV4-2 and TRBJ2-7; 7 positions agree with TRBD2. The germline V gene encodes CDR1 LGHNA and CDR2 YNFKEQ. Trimming at V came to 0 bases and at J to 2 bases, leaving 7 bases not matched to a gene. The CDR3 has 16 residues. CDR3 in amino acids: CASSQDSRGETYEQYF. CDR3 bases: TGTGCCAGCAGCCAAGATAGTCGGGGGGAAACCTACGAGCAGTACTTC.

CDR3 residues: CASSSGVVRGYTF. DNA for the CDR3: TGTGCCAGCAGTTCCGGAGTTGTGAGGGGCTACACCTTC. The chain has TRBV28 and TRBJ1-2; unclear D gene. V was cut by 4 bases and J by 8 bases, with 14 bases left in between. Germline CDR1 MDHEN, CDR2 SYDVKM. The CDR3 spans 13 residues.

The rearrangement links TRBV6-1 to TRBJ1-1, with 9 bases fitting TRBD1. Germline values: CDR1 MNHNS, CDR2 SASEGT. V was pared by 4 bases and J by 1 base, with 16 bases of the junction left unmatched. The CDR3 runs to 19 residues. The CDR3 is CASSAYSGTGTLQNTEAFF. The CDR3, as DNA: TGTGCCAGCAGTGCGTATTCCGGGACAGGGACCCTACAGAACACTGAAGCTTTCTTT.

This chain uses TRBV28 with TRBJ1-1; no reliable D call. The CDR3 runs to 13 residues. Between the trimmed V and J ends, which lost 6 bases and 8 bases, there was a span of 16 bases. Germline lookup yields CDR1 MDHEN and CDR2 SYDVKM. In nucleotides, the CDR3 is TGTGCCAGCAGCCTTGGGTCAGGCTGGGAAGCTTTCTTT. It is translated as CASSLGSGWEAFF. Together with reference TRBV28 and TRBJ1-1, the CDR3 gives the full variable domain: DVKVTQSSRYLVKRTGEKVFLECVQDMDHENMFWYRQDPGLGLRLIYFSYDVKMKEKGDIPEGYSVSREKKERFSLILESASTNQTSMYLCASSLGSGWEAFFGQGTRLTVV.

The chain carries TRBV28 and TRBJ1-5; tentative D call: TRBD1 (5 bases). Trimming stripped 6 bases from V and 6 bases from J, with 18 bases between. Germline V gene data show CDR1 as MDHEN and CDR2 as SYDVKM. The CDR3 extends over 15 amino acids. CDR3: CASSPPPGGRQPQHF. CDR3 bases: TGTGCCAGCAGCCCTCCCCCGGGGGGTCGTCAGCCCCAGCATTTT. Filled out from reference TRBV28 and TRBJ1-5, the complete variable domain reads DVKVTQSSRYLVKRTGEKVFLECVQDMDHENMFWYRQDPGLGLRLIYFSYDVKMKEKGDIPEGYSVSREKKERFSLILESASTNQTSMYLCASSPPPGGRQPQHFGDGTRLSIL.